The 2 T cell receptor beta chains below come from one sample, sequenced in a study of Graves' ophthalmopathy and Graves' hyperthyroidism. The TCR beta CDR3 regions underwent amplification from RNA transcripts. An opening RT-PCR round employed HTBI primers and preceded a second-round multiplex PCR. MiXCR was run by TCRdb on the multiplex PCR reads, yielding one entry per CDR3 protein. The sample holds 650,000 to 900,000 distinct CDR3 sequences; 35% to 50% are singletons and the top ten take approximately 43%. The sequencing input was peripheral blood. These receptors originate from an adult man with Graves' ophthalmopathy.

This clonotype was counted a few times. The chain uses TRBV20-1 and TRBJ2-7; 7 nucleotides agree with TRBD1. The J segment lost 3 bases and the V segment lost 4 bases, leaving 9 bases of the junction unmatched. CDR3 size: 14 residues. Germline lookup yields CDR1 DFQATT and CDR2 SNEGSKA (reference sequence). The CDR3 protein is CSATVQGKSYEQYF. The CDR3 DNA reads TGCAGTGCTACTGTACAGGGGAAAAGCTACGAGCAGTACTTC.

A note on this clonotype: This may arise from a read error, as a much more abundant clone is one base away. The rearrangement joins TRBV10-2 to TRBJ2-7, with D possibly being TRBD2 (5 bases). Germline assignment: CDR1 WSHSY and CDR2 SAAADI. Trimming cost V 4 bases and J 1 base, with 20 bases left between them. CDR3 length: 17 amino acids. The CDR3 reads CASSGSYARGGSYEQYF. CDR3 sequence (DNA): TGCGCCAGCAGTGGGTCATACGCTCGAGGAGGATCCTACGAGCAGTACTTC.